This T cell receptor (beta chain) was identified in a study of blood T cell repertoires in COVID-19. Method: immunoSEQ multiplex PCR; TCRdb's copy keeps in-frame clones and lacks some. The sample contains some 160,000 clones, around four fifths of which appear only once. The Seattle site enrolled patients during active infection and followed them longitudinally. This CDR3 region has 16 residues. Trimming cost V 0 bases and J 1 base; bases outside gene matches: 0. The sequencing input was peripheral blood. This TCR was recovered from a woman older than 75 with COVID-19, enrolled during active disease. The chain uses TRBV6-7 and TRBJ2-2; 9 nucleotides line up with TRBD1. TRBV6-7 is identified as an open reading frame with a role that is uncertain. The CDR3 bases are TGTGCCAGCAGTTACTCGACAGGGGGGAACACCGGGGAGCTGTTTTTT. Encoded protein: CASSYSTGGNTGELFF.